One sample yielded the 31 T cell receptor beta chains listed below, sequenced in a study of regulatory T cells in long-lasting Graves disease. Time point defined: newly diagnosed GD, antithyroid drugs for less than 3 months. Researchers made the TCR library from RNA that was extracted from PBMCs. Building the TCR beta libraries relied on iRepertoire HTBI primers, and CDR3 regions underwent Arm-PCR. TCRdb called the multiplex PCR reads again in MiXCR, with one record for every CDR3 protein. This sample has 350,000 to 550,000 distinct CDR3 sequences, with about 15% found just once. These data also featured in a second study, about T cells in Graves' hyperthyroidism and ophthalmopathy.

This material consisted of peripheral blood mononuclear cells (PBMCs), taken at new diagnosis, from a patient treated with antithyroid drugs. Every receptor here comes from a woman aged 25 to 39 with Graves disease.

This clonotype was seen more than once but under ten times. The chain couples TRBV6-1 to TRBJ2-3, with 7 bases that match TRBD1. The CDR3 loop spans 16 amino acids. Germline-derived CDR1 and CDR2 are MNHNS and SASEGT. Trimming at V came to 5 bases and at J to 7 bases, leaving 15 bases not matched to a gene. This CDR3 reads CASSTATGTSFHTQYF. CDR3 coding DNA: TGTGCCAGCAGTACGGCGACAGGGACCTCCTTCCATACGCAGTATTTT.

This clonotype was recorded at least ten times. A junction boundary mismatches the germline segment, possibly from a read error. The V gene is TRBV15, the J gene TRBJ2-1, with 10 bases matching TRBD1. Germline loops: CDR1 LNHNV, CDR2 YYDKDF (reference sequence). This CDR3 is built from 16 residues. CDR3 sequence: CATSGDRDRGYNEQFF. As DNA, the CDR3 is TGTGCCACCAGCGGAGACAGGGACAGGGGATACAATGAGCAGTTCTTC. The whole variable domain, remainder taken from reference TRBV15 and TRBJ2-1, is DAMVIQNPRYQVTQFGKPVTLSCSQTLNHNVMYWYQQKSSQAPKLLFHYYDKDFNNEADTPDNFQSRRPNTSFCFLDIRSPGLGDTAMYLCATSGDRDRGYNEQFFGPGTRLTVL.

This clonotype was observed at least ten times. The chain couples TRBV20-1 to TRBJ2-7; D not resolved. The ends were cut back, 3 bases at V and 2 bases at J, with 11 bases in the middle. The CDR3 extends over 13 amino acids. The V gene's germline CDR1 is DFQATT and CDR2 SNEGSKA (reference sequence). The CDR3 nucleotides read TGCAGTGCTAGCCTCTCCATTCCCTACGAGCAGTACTTC. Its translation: CSASLSIPYEQYF.

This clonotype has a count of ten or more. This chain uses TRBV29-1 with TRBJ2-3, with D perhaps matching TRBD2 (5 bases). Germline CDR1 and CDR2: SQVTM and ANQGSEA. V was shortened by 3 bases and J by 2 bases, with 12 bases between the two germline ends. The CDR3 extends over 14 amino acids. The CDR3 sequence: CSVDSAGLTDTQYF. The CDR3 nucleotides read TGCAGCGTTGACTCGGCGGGCCTCACAGATACGCAGTATTTT.

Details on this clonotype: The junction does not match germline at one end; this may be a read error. CDR3 residues: CAITQGREGAEASF. The CDR3 nucleotides read TGTGCCATCACCCAAGGTAGGGAGGGGGCTGAAGCTTCCTTT. The genes are TRBV10-3 and TRBJ1-1; TRBD1 aligns across 7 bases. The CDR3 is made up of 14 amino acids. The germline V gene has CDR1 ENHRY and CDR2 SYGVKD.

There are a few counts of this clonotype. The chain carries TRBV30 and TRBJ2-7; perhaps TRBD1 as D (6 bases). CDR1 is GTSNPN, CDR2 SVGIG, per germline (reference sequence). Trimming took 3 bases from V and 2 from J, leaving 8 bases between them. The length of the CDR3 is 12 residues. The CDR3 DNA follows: TGTGCCTGGAGGAGGGGGACCTACGAGCAGTACTTC. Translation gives CAWRRGTYEQYF. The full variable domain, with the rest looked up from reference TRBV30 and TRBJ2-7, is SQTIHQWPATLVQPVGSPLSLECTVEGTSNPNLYWYRQAAGRGLQLLFYSVGIGQISSEVPQNLSASRPQDRQFILSSKKLLLSDSGFYLCAWRRGTYEQYFGPGTRLTVT.

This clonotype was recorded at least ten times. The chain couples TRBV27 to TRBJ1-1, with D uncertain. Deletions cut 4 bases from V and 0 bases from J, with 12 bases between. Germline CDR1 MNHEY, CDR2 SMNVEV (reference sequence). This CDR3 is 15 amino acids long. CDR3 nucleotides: TGTGCCAGCAGTTCCTGGACGGGCATGAACACTGAAGCTTTCTTT. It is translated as CASSSWTGMNTEAFF.

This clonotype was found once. CDR3 in amino acids: CATSDSPTLGTDTQYF. The CDR3 DNA follows: TGTGCCACCAGTGATTCCCCCACGTTGGGCACAGATACGCAGTATTTT. The genes are TRBV24-1 and TRBJ2-3; D gene ambiguous. Germline CDR1 KGHDR, CDR2 SFDVKD. This CDR3 is built from 16 residues. V was shortened by 2 bases and J by 1 base, with 12 bases between the two germline ends.

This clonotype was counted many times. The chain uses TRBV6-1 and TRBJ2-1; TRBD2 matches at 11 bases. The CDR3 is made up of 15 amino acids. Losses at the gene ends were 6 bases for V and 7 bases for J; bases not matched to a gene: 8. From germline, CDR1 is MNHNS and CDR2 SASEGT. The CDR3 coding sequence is TGTGCCAGCAGGCCGTTGGTAGCGGGAGGGAATGAGCAGTTCTTC. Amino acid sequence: CASRPLVAGGNEQFF.

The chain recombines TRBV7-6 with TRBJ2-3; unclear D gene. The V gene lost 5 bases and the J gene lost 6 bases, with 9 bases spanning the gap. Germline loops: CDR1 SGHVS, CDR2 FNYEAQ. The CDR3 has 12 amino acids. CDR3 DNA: TGTGCCAGCAGCCCCCTCGGGGATACGCAGTATTTT. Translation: CASSPLGDTQYF. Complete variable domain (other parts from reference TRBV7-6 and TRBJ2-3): GAGVSQSPRYKVTKRGQDVALRCDPISGHVSLYWYRQALGQGPEFLTYFNYEAQQDKSGLPNDRFSAERPEGSISTLTIQRTEQRDSAMYRCASSPLGDTQYFGPGTRLTVL.

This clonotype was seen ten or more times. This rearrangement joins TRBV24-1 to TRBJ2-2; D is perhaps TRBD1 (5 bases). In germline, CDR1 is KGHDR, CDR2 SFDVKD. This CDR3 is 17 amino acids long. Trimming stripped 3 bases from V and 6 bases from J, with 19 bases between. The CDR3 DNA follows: TGTGCCACCAGTGATCATAAGCCCGGCAGGGCAGCCGGGGAGCTGTTTTTT. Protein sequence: CATSDHKPGRAAGELFF.

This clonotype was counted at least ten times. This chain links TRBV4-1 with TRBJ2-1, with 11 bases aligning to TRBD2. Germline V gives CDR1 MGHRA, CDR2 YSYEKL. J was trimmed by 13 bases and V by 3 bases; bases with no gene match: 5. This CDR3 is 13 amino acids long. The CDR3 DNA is TGCGCCAGCAGCCAGGTACTAGCGGGAGATCAGTTCTTC. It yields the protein CASSQVLAGDQFF.

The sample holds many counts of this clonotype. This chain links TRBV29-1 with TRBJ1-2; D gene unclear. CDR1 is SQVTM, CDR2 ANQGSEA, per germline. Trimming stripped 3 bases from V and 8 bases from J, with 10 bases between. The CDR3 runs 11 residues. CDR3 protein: CSVDGPEGYTF. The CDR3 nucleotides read TGCAGCGTTGATGGCCCGGAGGGCTACACCTTC.

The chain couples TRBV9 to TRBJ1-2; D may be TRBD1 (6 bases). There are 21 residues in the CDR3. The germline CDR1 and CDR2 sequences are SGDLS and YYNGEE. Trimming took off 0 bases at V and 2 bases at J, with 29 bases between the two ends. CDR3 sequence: CASSVASQAPGRGHPNYGYTF. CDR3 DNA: TGTGCCAGCAGCGTAGCGAGTCAGGCCCCCGGCAGGGGACATCCGAACTATGGCTACACCTTC.

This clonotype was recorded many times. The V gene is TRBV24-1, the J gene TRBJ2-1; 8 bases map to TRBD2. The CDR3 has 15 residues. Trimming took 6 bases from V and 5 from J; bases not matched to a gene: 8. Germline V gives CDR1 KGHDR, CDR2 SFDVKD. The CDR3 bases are TGTGCCACCAGTAGACCAGCGGGAGAGAACAATGAGCAGTTCTTC. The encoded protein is CATSRPAGENNEQFF.

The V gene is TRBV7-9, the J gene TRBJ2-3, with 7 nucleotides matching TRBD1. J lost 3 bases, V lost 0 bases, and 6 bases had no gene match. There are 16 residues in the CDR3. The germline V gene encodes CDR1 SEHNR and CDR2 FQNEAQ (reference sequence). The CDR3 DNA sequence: TGTGCCAGCAGCTTAGCGGGGACAGCGGAAACAGATACGCAGTATTTT. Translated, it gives CASSLAGTAETDTQYF.

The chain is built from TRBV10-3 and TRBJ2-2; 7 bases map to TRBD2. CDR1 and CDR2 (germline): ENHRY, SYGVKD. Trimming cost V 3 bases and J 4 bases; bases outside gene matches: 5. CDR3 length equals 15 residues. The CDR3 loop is CAISDRRERTGELFF. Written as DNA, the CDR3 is TGTGCCATCAGTGATAGGCGGGAGCGCACCGGGGAGCTGTTTTTT.

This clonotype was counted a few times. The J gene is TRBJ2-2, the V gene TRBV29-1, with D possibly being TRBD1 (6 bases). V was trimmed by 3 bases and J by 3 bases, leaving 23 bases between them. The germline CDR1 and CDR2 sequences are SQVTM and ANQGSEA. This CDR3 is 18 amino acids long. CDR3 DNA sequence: TGCAGCGTTGATTTATCAGGGGACCCTTTCGATTACACCGGGGAGCTGTTTTTT. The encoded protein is CSVDLSGDPFDYTGELFF.

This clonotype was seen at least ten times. The DNA for the CDR3 is TGTGCCAGCAGCAGTGGTATCGCATACAATGAGCAGTTCTTC. It specifies CASSSGIAYNEQFF. The chain links TRBV2 to TRBJ2-1; D unresolved. V was cut by 6 bases and J by 4 bases, with 13 bases left in between. The CDR3 consists of 14 residues. Germline CDR1 SNHLY, CDR2 FYNNEI.

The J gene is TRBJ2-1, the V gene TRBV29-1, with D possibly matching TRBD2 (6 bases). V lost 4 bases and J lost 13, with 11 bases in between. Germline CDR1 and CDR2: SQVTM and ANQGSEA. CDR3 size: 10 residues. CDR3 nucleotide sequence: TGCAGCGTTGGGAGGGAGGAACAGTTCTTC. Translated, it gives CSVGREEQFF.

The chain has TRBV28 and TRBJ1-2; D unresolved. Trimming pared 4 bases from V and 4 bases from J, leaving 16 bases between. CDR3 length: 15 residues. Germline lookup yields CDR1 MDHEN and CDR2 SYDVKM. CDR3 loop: CASSSPLGRSYGYTF. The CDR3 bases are TGTGCCAGCAGTTCCCCCTTGGGGAGGTCCTATGGCTACACCTTC.

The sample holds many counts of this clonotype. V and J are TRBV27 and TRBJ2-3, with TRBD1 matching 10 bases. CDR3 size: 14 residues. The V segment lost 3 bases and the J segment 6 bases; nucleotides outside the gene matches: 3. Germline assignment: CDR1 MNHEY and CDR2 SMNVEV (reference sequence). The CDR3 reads CASSFMDRGDTQYF. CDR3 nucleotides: TGTGCCAGCAGTTTCATGGACAGGGGGGATACGCAGTATTTT.

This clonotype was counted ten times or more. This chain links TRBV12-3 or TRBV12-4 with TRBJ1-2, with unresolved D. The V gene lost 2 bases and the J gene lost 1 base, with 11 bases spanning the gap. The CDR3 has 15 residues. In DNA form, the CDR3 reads TGTGCCAGCAGTTTAAGGGCATCCCGTAACTATGGCTACACCTTC. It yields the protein CASSLRASRNYGYTF.

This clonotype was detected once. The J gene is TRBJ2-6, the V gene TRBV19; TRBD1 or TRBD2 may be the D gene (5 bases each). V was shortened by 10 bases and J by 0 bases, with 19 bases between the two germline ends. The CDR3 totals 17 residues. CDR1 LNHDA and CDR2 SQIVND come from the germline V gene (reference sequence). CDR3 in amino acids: CATTVRGGASGANVLTF. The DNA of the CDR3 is TGTGCCACCACGGTCCGGGGTGGGGCCTCTGGGGCCAACGTCCTGACTTTC. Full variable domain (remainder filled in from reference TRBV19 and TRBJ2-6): DGGITQSPKYLFRKEGQNVTLSCEQNLNHDAMYWYRQDPGQGLRLIYYSQIVNDFQKGDIAEGYSVSREKKESFPLTVTSAQKNPTAFYLCATTVRGGASGANVLTFGAGSRLTVL.

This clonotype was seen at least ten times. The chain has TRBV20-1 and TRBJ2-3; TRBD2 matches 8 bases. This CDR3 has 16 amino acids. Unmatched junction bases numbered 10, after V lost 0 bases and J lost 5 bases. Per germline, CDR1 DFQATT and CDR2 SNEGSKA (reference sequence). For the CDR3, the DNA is TGCAGTGCTAGAGATTACCAGCGGGAGCTGGGAGATACGCAGTATTTT. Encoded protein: CSARDYQRELGDTQYF.

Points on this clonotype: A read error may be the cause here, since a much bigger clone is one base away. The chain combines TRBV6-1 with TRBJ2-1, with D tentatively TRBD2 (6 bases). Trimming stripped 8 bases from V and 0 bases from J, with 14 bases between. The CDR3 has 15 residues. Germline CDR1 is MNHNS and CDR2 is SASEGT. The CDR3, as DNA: TGTGCCAGCGGGTCGACGGGAGTCTCCTACAATGAGCAGTTCTTC. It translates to CASGSTGVSYNEQFF.

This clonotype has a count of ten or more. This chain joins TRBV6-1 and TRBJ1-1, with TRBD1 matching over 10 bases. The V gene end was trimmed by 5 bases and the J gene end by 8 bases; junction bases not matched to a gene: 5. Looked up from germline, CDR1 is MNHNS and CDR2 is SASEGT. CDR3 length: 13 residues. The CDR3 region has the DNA TGTGCCAGCAGTCTAGGACAGGGGGGCGAAGCTTTCTTT. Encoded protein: CASSLGQGGEAFF.

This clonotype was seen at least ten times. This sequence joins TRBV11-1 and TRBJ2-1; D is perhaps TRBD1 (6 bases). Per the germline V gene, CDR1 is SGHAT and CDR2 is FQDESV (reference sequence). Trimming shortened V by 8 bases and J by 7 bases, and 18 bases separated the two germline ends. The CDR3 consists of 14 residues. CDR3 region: CASGRDRQSNEQFF. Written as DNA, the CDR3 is TGTGCCAGCGGCCGAGACAGGCAGAGTAATGAGCAGTTCTTC. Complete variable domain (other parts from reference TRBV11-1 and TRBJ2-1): EAEVAQSPRYKITEKSQAVAFWCDPISGHATLYWYRQILGQGPELLVQFQDESVVDDSQLPKDRFSAERLKGVDSTLKIQPAELGDSAMYLCASGRDRQSNEQFFGPGTRLTVL.

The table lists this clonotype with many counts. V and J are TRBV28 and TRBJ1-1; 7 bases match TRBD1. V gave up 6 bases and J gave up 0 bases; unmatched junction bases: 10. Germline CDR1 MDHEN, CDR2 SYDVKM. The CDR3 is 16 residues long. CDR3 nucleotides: TGTGCCAGCAGATCGCCCTCAGGGGGGCTGAACACTGAAGCTTTCTTT. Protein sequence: CASRSPSGGLNTEAFF.

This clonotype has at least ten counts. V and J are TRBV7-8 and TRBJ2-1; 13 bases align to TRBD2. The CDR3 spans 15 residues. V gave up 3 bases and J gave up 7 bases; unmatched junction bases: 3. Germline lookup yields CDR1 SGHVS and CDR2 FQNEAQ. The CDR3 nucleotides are TGTGCCAGCAGCTTTGGACTAGCGGGAGAAAATGAGCAGTTCTTC. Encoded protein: CASSFGLAGENEQFF. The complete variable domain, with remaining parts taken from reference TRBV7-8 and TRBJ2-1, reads GAGVSQSPRYKVAKRGQDVALRCDPISGHVSLFWYQQALGQGPEFLTYFQNEAQLDKSGLPSDRFFAERPEGSVSTLKIQRTQQEDSAVYLCASSFGLAGENEQFFGPGTRLTVL.

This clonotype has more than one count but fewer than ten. CDR3 nucleotides: TGTGCCAGCAGCTCCCCGGGACAGACACCCTACGAGCAGTACTTC. Translating gives CASSSPGQTPYEQYF. The J gene is TRBJ2-7, the V gene TRBV28; 7 bases fit TRBD1. J lost 2 bases, V lost 6 bases, and 10 bases had no gene match. This CDR3 contains 15 residues. The V gene's germline CDR1 is MDHEN and CDR2 SYDVKM. Combining the CDR3 with reference TRBV28 and TRBJ2-7 gives the whole variable domain DVKVTQSSRYLVKRTGEKVFLECVQDMDHENMFWYRQDPGLGLRLIYFSYDVKMKEKGDIPEGYSVSREKKERFSLILESASTNQTSMYLCASSSPGQTPYEQYFGPGTRLTVT.